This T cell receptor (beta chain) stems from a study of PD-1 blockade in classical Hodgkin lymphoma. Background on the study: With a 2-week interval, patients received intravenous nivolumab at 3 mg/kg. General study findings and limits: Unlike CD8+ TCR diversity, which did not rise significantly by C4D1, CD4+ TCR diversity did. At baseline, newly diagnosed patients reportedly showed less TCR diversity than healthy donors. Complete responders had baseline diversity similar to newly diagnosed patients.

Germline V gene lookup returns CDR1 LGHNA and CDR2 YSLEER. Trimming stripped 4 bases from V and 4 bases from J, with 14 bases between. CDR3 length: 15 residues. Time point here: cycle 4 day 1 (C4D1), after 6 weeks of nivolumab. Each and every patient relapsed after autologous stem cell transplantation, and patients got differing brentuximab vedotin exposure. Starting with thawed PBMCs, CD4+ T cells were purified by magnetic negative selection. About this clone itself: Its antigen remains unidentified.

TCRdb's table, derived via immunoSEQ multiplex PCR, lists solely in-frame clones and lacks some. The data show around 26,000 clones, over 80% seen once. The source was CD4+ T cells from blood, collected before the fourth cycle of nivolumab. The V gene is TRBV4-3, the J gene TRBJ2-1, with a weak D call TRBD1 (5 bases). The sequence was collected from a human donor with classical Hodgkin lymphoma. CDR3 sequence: CASSLESGIYNEQFF. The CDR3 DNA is TGCGCCAGCAGCCTTGAGTCAGGGATTTACAATGAGCAGTTCTTC.